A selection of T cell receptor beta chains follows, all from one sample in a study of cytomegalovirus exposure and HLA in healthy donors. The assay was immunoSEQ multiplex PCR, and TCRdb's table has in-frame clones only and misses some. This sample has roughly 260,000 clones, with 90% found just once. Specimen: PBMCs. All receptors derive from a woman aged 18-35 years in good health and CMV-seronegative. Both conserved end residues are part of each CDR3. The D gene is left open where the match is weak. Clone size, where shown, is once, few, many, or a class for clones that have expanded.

CDR3aa: CAISGSVYEQYF
CDR3nt: TGTGCCATCTCTGGTAGCGTCTACGAGCAGTACTTC
v_gene: TRBV10-3
j_gene: TRBJ2-7
d_gene: -
abundance: -

CDR3aa: CASSAPGTSFSGELFF
CDR3nt: TGTGCCAGCAGCGCGCCCGGGACTAGCTTCTCCGGGGAGCTGTTTTTT
v_gene: TRBV9
j_gene: TRBJ2-2
d_gene: TRBD2
abundance: -

CDR3aa: CASSFPRGLVITDTQYF
CDR3nt: TGTGCCAGCAGCTTCCCACGGGGACTAGTAATCACAGATACGCAGTATTTT
v_gene: TRBV7-9
j_gene: TRBJ2-3
d_gene: TRBD2
abundance: -

CDR3aa: CASSPMDRGDNYGYTF
CDR3nt: TGCGCCAGCAGCCCAATGGACAGGGGCGATAACTATGGCTACACCTTC
v_gene: TRBV5-1
j_gene: TRBJ1-2
d_gene: TRBD1
abundance: -

CDR3aa: CASRPQARYTDTQYF
CDR3nt: TGTGCCAGCAGACCCCAGGCCCGTTACACAGATACGCAGTATTTT
v_gene: TRBV7-2
j_gene: TRBJ2-3
d_gene: -
abundance: -

CDR3aa: CASSLTGQIQETQYF
CDR3nt: TGCGCCAGCAGCTTGACAGGGCAAATCCAAGAGACCCAGTACTTC
v_gene: TRBV5-1
j_gene: TRBJ2-5
d_gene: -
abundance: -

CDR3aa: CASRLTGNTEAFF
CDR3nt: TGTGCCAGTAGGTTGACAGGGAACACTGAAGCTTTCTTT
v_gene: TRBV19
j_gene: TRBJ1-1
d_gene: -
abundance: few

CDR3aa: CASSNLAGGRHNEQFF
CDR3nt: TGTGCCAGCAGTAACCTAGCGGGGGGGCGCCACAATGAGCAGTTCTTC
v_gene: TRBV6-6
j_gene: TRBJ2-1
d_gene: TRBD2
abundance: -

CDR3aa: CASSVTGFYGYTF
CDR3nt: TGTGCCAGCAGTGTGACAGGGTTCTATGGCTACACCTTC
v_gene: TRBV6-5
j_gene: TRBJ1-2
d_gene: TRBD1
abundance: -

CDR3aa: CASTRLRGGINEKLFF
CDR3nt: TGTGCCAGCACCCGACTAAGGGGAGGGATTAATGAAAAACTGTTTTTT
v_gene: TRBV5-6
j_gene: TRBJ1-4
d_gene: -
abundance: -

CDR3aa: CAWGQGVQETQYF
CDR3nt: TGTGCCTGGGGTCAGGGGGTCCAAGAGACCCAGTACTTC
v_gene: TRBV30
j_gene: TRBJ2-5
d_gene: TRBD1
abundance: -

CDR3aa: CASSKAGGDTQYF
CDR3nt: TGTGCCAGCAGCAAAGCTGGGGGGGATACGCAGTATTTT
v_gene: TRBV21-1
j_gene: TRBJ2-3
d_gene: -
abundance: -

CDR3aa: CASSLGFTTNEKLFF
CDR3nt: TGTGCCAGCAGCTTAGGTTTTACAACTAATGAAAAACTGTTTTTT
v_gene: TRBV7-9
j_gene: TRBJ1-4
d_gene: -
abundance: -

CDR3aa: CASSFSGTGGNTIYF
CDR3nt: TGCGCCAGCAGCTTCTCAGGGACAGGAGGAAACACCATATATTTT
v_gene: TRBV5-1
j_gene: TRBJ1-3
d_gene: TRBD1
abundance: -

CDR3aa: CASSYRLRTYEQYF
CDR3nt: TGTGCCAGCAGTTATAGGTTGCGGACCTACGAGCAGTACTTC
v_gene: TRBV6-5
j_gene: TRBJ2-7
d_gene: -
abundance: -

CDR3aa: CASSYLGTASGNTIYF
CDR3nt: TGTGCCAGCAGTTACCTCGGGACAGCCTCTGGAAACACCATATATTTT
v_gene: TRBV6-6
j_gene: TRBJ1-3
d_gene: TRBD1
abundance: -

CDR3aa: CASSEWEGSAGELFF
CDR3nt: TGTGCCAGCAGTGAATGGGAGGGTTCGGCCGGGGAGCTGTTTTTT
v_gene: TRBV25-1
j_gene: TRBJ2-2
d_gene: TRBD2
abundance: -

CDR3aa: CATSSGTTNYGYTF
CDR3nt: TGTGCCACCAGCAGTGGGACTACTAACTATGGCTACACCTTC
v_gene: TRBV15
j_gene: TRBJ1-2
d_gene: -
abundance: -

CDR3aa: CASSADRAGTNEKLFF
CDR3nt: TGTGCCAGTAGTGCCGACAGGGCCGGGACTAATGAAAAACTGTTTTTT
v_gene: TRBV19
j_gene: TRBJ1-4
d_gene: TRBD1
abundance: -

CDR3aa: CASSYGAAYEQYF
CDR3nt: TGTGCCAGCAGTTACGGTGCGGCGTACGAGCAGTACTTC
v_gene: TRBV6-5
j_gene: TRBJ2-7
d_gene: -
abundance: -

CDR3aa: CASSLVGETQYF
CDR3nt: TGTGCCAGCAGCTTAGTCGGGGAGACCCAGTACTTC
v_gene: TRBV11-2
j_gene: TRBJ2-5
d_gene: -
abundance: -

CDR3aa: CASSLSQSTDTQYF
CDR3nt: TGTGCCAGCAGTTTATCACAGAGCACAGATACGCAGTATTTT
v_gene: TRBV27
j_gene: TRBJ2-3
d_gene: -
abundance: -